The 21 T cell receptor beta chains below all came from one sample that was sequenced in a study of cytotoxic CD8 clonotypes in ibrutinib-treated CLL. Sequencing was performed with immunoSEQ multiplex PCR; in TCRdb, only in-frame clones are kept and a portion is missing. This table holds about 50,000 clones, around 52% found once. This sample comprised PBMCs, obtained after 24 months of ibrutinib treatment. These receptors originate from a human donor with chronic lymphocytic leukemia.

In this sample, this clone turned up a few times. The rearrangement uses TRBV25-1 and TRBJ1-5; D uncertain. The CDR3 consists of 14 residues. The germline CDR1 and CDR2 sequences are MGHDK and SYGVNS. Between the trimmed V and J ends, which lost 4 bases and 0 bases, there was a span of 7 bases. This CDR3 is CASSGLGSNQPQHF. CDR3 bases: TGTGCCAGCAGTGGGCTTGGTAGCAATCAGCCCCAGCATTTT.

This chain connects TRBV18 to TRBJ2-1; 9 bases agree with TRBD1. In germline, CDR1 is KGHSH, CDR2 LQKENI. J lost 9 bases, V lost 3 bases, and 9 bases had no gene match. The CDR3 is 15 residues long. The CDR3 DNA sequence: TGTGCCAGCTCACCTCCTCGGGACAGGGTCGGTGAGCAGTTCTTC. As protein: CASSPPRDRVGEQFF.

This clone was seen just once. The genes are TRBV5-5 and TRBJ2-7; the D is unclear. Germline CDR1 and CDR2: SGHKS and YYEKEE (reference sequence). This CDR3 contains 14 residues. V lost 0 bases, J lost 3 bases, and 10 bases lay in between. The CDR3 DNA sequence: TGTGCCAGCAGCTTGGAGCTGCTGATCTACGAGCAGTACTTC. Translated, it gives CASSLELLIYEQYF.

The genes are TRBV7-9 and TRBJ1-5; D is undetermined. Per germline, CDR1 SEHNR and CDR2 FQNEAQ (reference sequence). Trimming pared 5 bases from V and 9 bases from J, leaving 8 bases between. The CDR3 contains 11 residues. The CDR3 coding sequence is TGTGCCAGCAGCCGAACGGGGCCCCAGCATTTT. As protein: CASSRTGPQHF. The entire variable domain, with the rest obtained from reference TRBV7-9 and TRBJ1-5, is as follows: DTGVSQNPRHKITKRGQNVTFRCDPISEHNRLYWYRQTLGQGPEFLTYFQNEAQLEKSRLLSDRFSAERPKGSFSTLEIQRTEQGDSAMYLCASSRTGPQHFGDGTRLSIL.

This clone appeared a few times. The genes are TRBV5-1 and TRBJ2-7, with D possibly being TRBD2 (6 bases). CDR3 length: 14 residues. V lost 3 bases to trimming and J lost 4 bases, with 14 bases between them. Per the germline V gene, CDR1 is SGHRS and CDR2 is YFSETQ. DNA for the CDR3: TGCGCCAGCAGCTATACGGATGGGGGGTACGAGCAGTACTTC. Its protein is CASSYTDGGYEQYF.

The CDR3 region is CASSRGGRGTGELFF. As DNA, the CDR3 is TGTGCCAGCAGCCGGGGGGGACGAGGCACCGGGGAGCTGTTTTTT. The rearrangement joins TRBV6-5 to TRBJ2-2; 8 bases fit TRBD2. CDR3 size: 15 residues. With V trimmed by 6 bases and J by 4 bases, 7 bases remained unmatched. Germline values: CDR1 MNHEY, CDR2 SVGAGI.

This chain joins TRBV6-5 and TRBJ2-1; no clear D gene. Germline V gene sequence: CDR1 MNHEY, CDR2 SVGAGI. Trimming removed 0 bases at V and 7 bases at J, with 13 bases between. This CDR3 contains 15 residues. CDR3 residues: CASSYSSQIINEQFF. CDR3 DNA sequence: TGTGCCAGCAGTTACTCTAGCCAAATAATAAATGAGCAGTTCTTC.

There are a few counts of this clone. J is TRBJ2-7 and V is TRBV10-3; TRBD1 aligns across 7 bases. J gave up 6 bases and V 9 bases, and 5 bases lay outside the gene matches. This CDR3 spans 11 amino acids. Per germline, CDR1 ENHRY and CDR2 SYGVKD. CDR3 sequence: CAIHDRAEQYF. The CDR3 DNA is TGTGCCATACATGACAGGGCCGAGCAGTACTTC.

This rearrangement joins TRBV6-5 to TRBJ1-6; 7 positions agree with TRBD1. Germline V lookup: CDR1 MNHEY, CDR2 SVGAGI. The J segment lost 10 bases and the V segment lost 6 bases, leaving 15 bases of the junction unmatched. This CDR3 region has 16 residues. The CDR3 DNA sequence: TGTGCCAGCAGCTACGTGCCAGGGGGAATGAACTCACCCCTCCACTTT. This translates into CASSYVPGGMNSPLHF.

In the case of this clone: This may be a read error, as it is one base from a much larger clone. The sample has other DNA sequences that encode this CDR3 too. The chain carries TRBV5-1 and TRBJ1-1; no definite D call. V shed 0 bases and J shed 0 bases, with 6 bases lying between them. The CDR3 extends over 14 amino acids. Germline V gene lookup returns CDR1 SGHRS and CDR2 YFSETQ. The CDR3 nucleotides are TGCGCCAGCAGCTTGGGGCAGATGAACACTGAAGCTTTCTTT. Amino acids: CASSLGQMNTEAFF.

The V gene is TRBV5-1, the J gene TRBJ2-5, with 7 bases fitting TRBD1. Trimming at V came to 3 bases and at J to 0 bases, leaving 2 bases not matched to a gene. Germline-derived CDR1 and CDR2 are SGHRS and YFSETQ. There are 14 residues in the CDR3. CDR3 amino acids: CASSSGTDQETQYF. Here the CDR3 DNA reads TGCGCCAGCAGCTCTGGGACAGACCAAGAGACCCAGTACTTC. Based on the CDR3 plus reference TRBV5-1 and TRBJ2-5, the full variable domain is KAGVTQTPRYLIKTRGQQVTLSCSPISGHRSVSWYQQTPGQGLQFLFEYFSETQRNKGNFPGRFSGRQFSNSRSEMNVSTLELGDSALYLCASSSGTDQETQYFGPGTRLLVL.

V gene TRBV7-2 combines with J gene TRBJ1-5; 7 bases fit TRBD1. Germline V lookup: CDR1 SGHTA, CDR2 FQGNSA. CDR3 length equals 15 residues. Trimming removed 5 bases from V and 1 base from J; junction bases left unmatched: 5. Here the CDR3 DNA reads TGTGCCAGCAGCATTGGGACAGTAAGCAATCAGCCCCAGCATTTT. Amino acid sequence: CASSIGTVSNQPQHF.

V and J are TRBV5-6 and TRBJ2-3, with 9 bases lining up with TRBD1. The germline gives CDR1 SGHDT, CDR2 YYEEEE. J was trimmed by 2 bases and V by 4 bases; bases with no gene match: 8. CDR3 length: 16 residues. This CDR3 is CASSLGGQGYTDTQYF. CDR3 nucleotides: TGTGCCAGCAGCCTGGGTGGACAGGGGTACACAGATACGCAGTATTTT.

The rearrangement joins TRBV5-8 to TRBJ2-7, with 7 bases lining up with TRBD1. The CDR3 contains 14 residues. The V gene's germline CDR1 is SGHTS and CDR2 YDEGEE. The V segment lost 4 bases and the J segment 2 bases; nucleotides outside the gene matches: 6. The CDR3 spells CASSDPGQTYEQYF. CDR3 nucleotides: TGTGCCAGCAGCGACCCGGGACAGACCTACGAGCAGTACTTC.

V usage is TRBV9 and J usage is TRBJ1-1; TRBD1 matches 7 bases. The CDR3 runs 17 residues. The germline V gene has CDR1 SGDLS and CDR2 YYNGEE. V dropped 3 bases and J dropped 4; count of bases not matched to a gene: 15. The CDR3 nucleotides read TGTGCCAGCAGCGAGAGCGACAGGGTTGTGTGGGGCACTGAAGCTTTCTTT. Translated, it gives CASSESDRVVWGTEAFF. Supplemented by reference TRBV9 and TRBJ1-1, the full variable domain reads DSGVTQTPKHLITATGQRVTLRCSPRSGDLSVYWYQQSLDQGLQFLIQYYNGEERAKGNILERFSAQQFPDLHSELNLSSLELGDSALYFCASSESDRVVWGTEAFFGQGTRLTVV.

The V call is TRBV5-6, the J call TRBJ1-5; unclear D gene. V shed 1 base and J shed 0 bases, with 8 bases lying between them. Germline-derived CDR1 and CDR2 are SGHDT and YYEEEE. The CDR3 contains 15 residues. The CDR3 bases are TGTGCCAGCAGCTTGTCCGGGTTTAGCAATCAGCCCCAGCATTTT. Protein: CASSLSGFSNQPQHF. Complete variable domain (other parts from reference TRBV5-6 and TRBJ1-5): DAGVTQSPTHLIKTRGQQVTLRCSPKSGHDTVSWYQQALGQGPQFIFQYYEEEERQRGNFPDRFSGHQFPNYSSELNVNALLLGDSALYLCASSLSGFSNQPQHFGDGTRLSIL.

CDR3 nucleotide sequence: TGTGCCAGCAGTTACCCCGGGGTAGAGAAGACCCAGTACTTC. This encodes CASSYPGVEKTQYF. This chain links TRBV6-6 with TRBJ2-5, with D possibly matching TRBD2 (5 bases). Trimming shortened V by 2 bases and J by 6 bases, and 13 bases separated the two germline ends. This CDR3 has 14 amino acids. Germline V gives CDR1 MNHNY, CDR2 SVGAGI (reference sequence).

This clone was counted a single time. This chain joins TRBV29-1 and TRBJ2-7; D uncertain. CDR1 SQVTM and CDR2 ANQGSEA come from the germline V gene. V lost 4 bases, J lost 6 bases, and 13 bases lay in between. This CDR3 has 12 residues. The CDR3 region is CSVARAAGEQYF. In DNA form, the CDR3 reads TGCAGCGTTGCCCGGGCCGCAGGCGAGCAGTACTTC.

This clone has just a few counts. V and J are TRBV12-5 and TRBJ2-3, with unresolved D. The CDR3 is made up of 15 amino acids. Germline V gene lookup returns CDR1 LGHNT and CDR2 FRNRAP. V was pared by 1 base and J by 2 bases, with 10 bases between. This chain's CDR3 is CASGLGASTTDTQYF. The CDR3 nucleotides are TGTGCTAGTGGTTTGGGGGCCTCAACCACAGATACGCAGTATTTT.

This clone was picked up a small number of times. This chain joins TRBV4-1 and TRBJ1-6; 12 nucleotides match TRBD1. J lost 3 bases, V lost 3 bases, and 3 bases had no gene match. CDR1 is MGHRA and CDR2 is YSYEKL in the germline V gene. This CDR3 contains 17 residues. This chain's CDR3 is CASSQGQGARYNSPLHF. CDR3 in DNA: TGCGCCAGCAGCCAGGGACAGGGGGCGCGCTATAATTCACCCCTCCACTTT.

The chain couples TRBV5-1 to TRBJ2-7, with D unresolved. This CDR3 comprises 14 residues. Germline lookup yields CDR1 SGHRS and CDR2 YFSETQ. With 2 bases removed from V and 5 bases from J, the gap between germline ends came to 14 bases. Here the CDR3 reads CASSFNPEKDEQYF. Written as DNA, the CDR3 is TGCGCCAGCAGCTTTAACCCAGAGAAGGACGAGCAGTACTTC.